This TCR beta chain is from a study of cytomegalovirus exposure and HLA in healthy donors. At the level of the study: The 100 to 150 validation repertoires and the roughly 670 first-cohort repertoires shared a platform, a later analysis reported. General study points: Most TCR sequences showed up rarely, but some public TCRs showed up in many donors. There were over 150 TCR beta chains listed as cytomegalovirus-associated.

This table comes from immunoSEQ multiplex PCR, and its TCRdb copy is limited to in-frame clones, with some not included. The sample consists of hundreds of thousands of clones, 86% of them appearing once. There are 14 residues in the CDR3. The germline V gene encodes CDR1 SGHDT and CDR2 YYEEEE. V shed 2 bases and J shed 4 bases, with 10 bases lying between them. As concerns this clone: Antigen: not known.

The chain combines TRBV5-6 with TRBJ1-5; possible D gene TRBD1, 6 bases. Sequenced material: PBMCs. This clonotype originated in a woman under 40 in good health and CMV-seropositive. This chain's CDR3 is CASSFETGNQPQHF. In DNA, the CDR3 is TGTGCCAGCAGCTTTGAGACAGGAAATCAGCCCCAGCATTTT.